Listed below are T cell receptor beta chains from one sample, sequenced in a study of T cells expressing NK-cell markers. TCRdb derives one entry per CDR3 protein from the 5' RACE reads, leaving out DNA. The sample includes just under 150,000 distinct CDR3 sequences. Sequenced input: blood T cells: a sorted CD56 or NKG2C T cell subset, CD4+ or CD8+ T cells, or bulk PBMC T cells (not recorded which). Every receptor here comes from a man in his late teens or twenties in good health. CDR3s include the opening cysteine and the closing phenylalanine or tryptophan. Each record gives: V gene, J gene, CDR3 protein.

v_gene: TRBV7-9; j_gene: TRBJ2-3; CDR3aa: CASSLTSGTDTQYF
v_gene: TRBV5-6; j_gene: TRBJ2-1; CDR3aa: CASSESPSGRNEQFF
v_gene: TRBV5-1; j_gene: TRBJ2-5; CDR3aa: CASSPDGDRETQYF
v_gene: TRBV6-1; j_gene: TRBJ1-1; CDR3aa: CASFLTPMNTEAFF
v_gene: TRBV5-1; j_gene: TRBJ2-5; CDR3aa: CASSFHAGQYQETQYF
v_gene: TRBV15; j_gene: TRBJ2-6; CDR3aa: CATSRGTDSGANVLTF
v_gene: TRBV7-9; j_gene: TRBJ2-5; CDR3aa: CASSLVDGQETQYF
v_gene: TRBV19; j_gene: TRBJ1-1; CDR3aa: CASSITGLYTEAFF
v_gene: TRBV4-3; j_gene: TRBJ1-4; CDR3aa: CASSPRTGKLFF
v_gene: TRBV14; j_gene: TRBJ2-3; CDR3aa: CASSPLAGDGDTQYF
v_gene: TRBV20-1; j_gene: TRBJ2-5; CDR3aa: CSARDFGAQTQYF
v_gene: TRBV25-1; j_gene: TRBJ2-1; CDR3aa: CASSELDTIGDEQFF
v_gene: TRBV6-2/TRBV6-3; j_gene: TRBJ1-6; CDR3aa: CASTNLLGGSSPLHF
v_gene: TRBV7-9; j_gene: TRBJ1-2; CDR3aa: CASSLAAADIYGYTF
v_gene: TRBV27; j_gene: TRBJ2-3; CDR3aa: CASSSLAGDPTDTQYF
v_gene: TRBV13; j_gene: TRBJ2-3; CDR3aa: CASSLRSSSSTDTQYF
v_gene: TRBV7-9; j_gene: TRBJ1-2; CDR3aa: CASSLAWVEGYTF
v_gene: TRBV9; j_gene: TRBJ2-1; CDR3aa: CASSSGENEQFF
v_gene: TRBV12-5; j_gene: TRBJ2-7; CDR3aa: CASASGGSSSYEQYF
v_gene: TRBV15; j_gene: TRBJ2-2; CDR3aa: CATSRDVDHRELFF
v_gene: TRBV12-3/TRBV12-4; j_gene: TRBJ1-1; CDR3aa: CASSSTAGVTEAFF
v_gene: TRBV29-1; j_gene: TRBJ2-7; CDR3aa: CSVELGLGYEQYF
v_gene: TRBV20-1; j_gene: TRBJ2-3; CDR3aa: CSAKTSGAGSDTQYF
v_gene: TRBV12-5; j_gene: TRBJ2-1; CDR3aa: CASSARGQDNEQFF
v_gene: TRBV7-9; j_gene: TRBJ2-3; CDR3aa: CASSFRQGSTDTQYF
v_gene: TRBV7-9; j_gene: TRBJ1-6; CDR3aa: CASSPTGGLVHLHF
v_gene: TRBV6-5; j_gene: TRBJ1-6; CDR3aa: CASSYLGQDQYNSPLHF
v_gene: TRBV12-3/TRBV12-4; j_gene: TRBJ1-1; CDR3aa: CASRVLTWNTEAFF
v_gene: TRBV12-3/TRBV12-4; j_gene: TRBJ1-1; CDR3aa: CASSLGKVEAFF
v_gene: TRBV11-2; j_gene: TRBJ2-1; CDR3aa: CASSLGPSEQFF
v_gene: TRBV7-9; j_gene: TRBJ2-1; CDR3aa: CASSSRQDDNEQFF
v_gene: TRBV5-1; j_gene: TRBJ2-7; CDR3aa: CASRAVGSLRTVEQYF
v_gene: TRBV24-1; j_gene: TRBJ2-1; CDR3aa: CATSISGNNEQFF
v_gene: TRBV12-3/TRBV12-4; j_gene: TRBJ2-1; CDR3aa: CASSPSLGRDEQFF
v_gene: TRBV7-6; j_gene: TRBJ2-2; CDR3aa: CASSLAGGQDTGELFF
v_gene: TRBV11-2; j_gene: TRBJ2-1; CDR3aa: CASSLAGRGNEQFF
v_gene: TRBV13; j_gene: TRBJ1-2; CDR3aa: CASSSRTGSFEGYTF
v_gene: TRBV18; j_gene: TRBJ2-1; CDR3aa: CASSPRDLGRWNEQFF
v_gene: TRBV12-3/TRBV12-4; j_gene: TRBJ2-7; CDR3aa: CASSGLALYEQYF
v_gene: TRBV27; j_gene: TRBJ2-5; CDR3aa: CASSTGTTSKETQYF
v_gene: TRBV4-2; j_gene: TRBJ2-3; CDR3aa: CASSPEGLATTDTQYF
v_gene: TRBV12-3/TRBV12-4; j_gene: TRBJ2-3; CDR3aa: CASSFSDFPDTQYF
v_gene: TRBV20-1; j_gene: TRBJ1-5; CDR3aa: CSARETTGFQPQHF
v_gene: TRBV28; j_gene: TRBJ2-1; CDR3aa: CASSFGADEQFF
v_gene: TRBV27; j_gene: TRBJ2-4; CDR3aa: CASIRGRANEIKNIQYF
v_gene: TRBV15; j_gene: TRBJ2-2; CDR3aa: CATSRDKDALNTGELFF
v_gene: TRBV28; j_gene: TRBJ2-4; CDR3aa: CASSLLGYIQYF
v_gene: TRBV27; j_gene: TRBJ2-3; CDR3aa: CASSVGGSDTQYF
v_gene: TRBV9; j_gene: TRBJ2-3; CDR3aa: CASSAEGGTDTQYF
v_gene: TRBV15; j_gene: TRBJ2-5; CDR3aa: CATSRWGGEQETQYF
v_gene: TRBV19; j_gene: TRBJ1-5; CDR3aa: CASSILNQPQHF